This section outlines one T cell receptor (beta chain) sequence together with its context. The data were taken from a study of blood T cell repertoires in COVID-19. On the study more broadly: Samples taken during acute and convalescent COVID-19 were collected in the United States, Italy and Spain. T cells, B-cell-depleted T cells, or PBMCs supplied cDNA or gDNA.

Authors' analysis steps: Cell counts per sample came from amplifying reference gene primers. Libraries were prepared by immunoSEQ multiplex PCR; TCRdb keeps only in-frame clonotypes and omits some of them. V and J calls plus clone size are reproduced from that table; the DNA served to infer D and trimming. The sample lists roughly 120,000 clones, 75% to 90% occurring once. The V gene lost 4 bases and the J gene lost 8 bases, with 14 bases spanning the gap. Germline-derived CDR1 and CDR2 are MGHDK and SYGVNS. The CDR3 has 13 amino acids. This receptor was obtained from a human donor in a cohort sampled during active COVID-19. V usage is TRBV25-1 and J usage is TRBJ1-2; D perhaps matches TRBD1 (5 bases). The source material was peripheral blood. The CDR3 is CASSAPHQGGYTF. CDR3 DNA sequence: TGTGCCAGCAGTGCACCCCATCAGGGCGGCTACACCTTC.